A selection of T cell receptor beta chains follows, all from one sample in a study of glioma-infiltrating T cells after dendritic cell vaccination. Some clones are missing from TCRdb's copy, which holds only in-frame ones; the method was immunoSEQ multiplex PCR. This sample yields some 46,000 clones, of which approximately 91% are seen a single time; roughly 5.3% belongs to the top ten. Sequencing was performed on blood, taken after dendritic cell vaccination. Receptors originate from a human donor with glioblastoma. Both conserved end residues are trimmed from each CDR3. Each record gives: V gene, CDR3 length, J gene, CDR3 protein.

v_gene: TRBV2; len: 14; j_gene: TRBJ1-3; CDR3aa: ASSLDFLSSGNTIY
v_gene: TRBV12-5; len: 10; j_gene: TRBJ1-1; CDR3aa: ASSRGNTEAF
v_gene: TRBV6-6; len: 12; j_gene: TRBJ2-7; CDR3aa: AIKGGSSIYEQY
v_gene: TRBV7-9; len: 9; j_gene: TRBJ1-1; CDR3aa: ASSLEGLAF
v_gene: TRBV27; len: 12; j_gene: TRBJ1-1; CDR3aa: ASSTPGGGTEAF
v_gene: TRBV11-2; len: 12; j_gene: TRBJ2-7; CDR3aa: ASSLEGLSYEQY
v_gene: TRBV6-5; len: 11; j_gene: TRBJ1-1; CDR3aa: ASSLGRNTEAF
v_gene: TRBV6-5; len: 10; j_gene: TRBJ1-5; CDR3aa: ASSNGGGPQH
v_gene: TRBV5-5; len: 16; j_gene: TRBJ1-2; CDR3aa: ASRTTWLRDRSRDGYT
v_gene: TRBV30; len: 12; j_gene: TRBJ2-7; CDR3aa: AWDPEGATYEQY
v_gene: TRBV5-1; len: 9; j_gene: TRBJ2-1; CDR3aa: ASSATDEQF
v_gene: TRBV25-1; len: 14; j_gene: TRBJ1-5; CDR3aa: ASSEYLGTTDQPQH
v_gene: TRBV5-6; len: 10; j_gene: TRBJ1-1; CDR3aa: ASSLGTGKAF
v_gene: TRBV5-1; len: 13; j_gene: TRBJ2-1; CDR3aa: ASSPRLSSYNEQF
v_gene: TRBV7-9; len: 11; j_gene: TRBJ1-2; CDR3aa: ASSPGQAYGYT
v_gene: TRBV15; len: 14; j_gene: TRBJ2-7; CDR3aa: ATSDWSDRDKDEQY
v_gene: TRBV28; len: 15; j_gene: TRBJ2-1; CDR3aa: ASSRIGLAGLLDEQF
v_gene: TRBV4-1; len: 13; j_gene: TRBJ1-4; CDR3aa: ASSPPGLLGEKLF
v_gene: TRBV5-1; len: 14; j_gene: TRBJ2-2; CDR3aa: ASSLTVGANTGELF
v_gene: TRBV28; len: 14; j_gene: TRBJ1-4; CDR3aa: ASSAPGTGPNEKLF
v_gene: TRBV18; len: 12; j_gene: TRBJ2-5; CDR3aa: ASSPSARGETQY
v_gene: TRBV9; len: 12; j_gene: TRBJ2-3; CDR3aa: ASSVGLSTDTQY
v_gene: TRBV5-4; len: 12; j_gene: TRBJ2-7; CDR3aa: ASSLDSGAYEQY
v_gene: TRBV29-1; len: 10; j_gene: TRBJ2-7; CDR3aa: SVGRDVNEQY
v_gene: TRBV29-1; len: 13; j_gene: TRBJ1-1; CDR3aa: SAYTGTGSTTPAF
v_gene: TRBV15; len: 15; j_gene: TRBJ2-1; CDR3aa: ATSRILGTSSYNEQF
v_gene: TRBV27; len: 12; j_gene: TRBJ2-7; CDR3aa: ASSPQGQNYEQY
v_gene: TRBV5-1; len: 14; j_gene: TRBJ2-1; CDR3aa: ASSSSPSVTYNEQF
v_gene: TRBV7-8; len: 13; j_gene: TRBJ2-7; CDR3aa: ASSPRQAASYEQY
v_gene: TRBV19; len: 13; j_gene: TRBJ2-1; CDR3aa: ASSIEGRLFNEQF
v_gene: TRBV29-1; len: 19; j_gene: TRBJ2-3; CDR3aa: SVVLFLQVLCDRLDAGTQY
v_gene: TRBV27; len: 12; j_gene: TRBJ2-7; CDR3aa: ASSLGLDHYEQY
v_gene: TRBV11-3; len: 14; j_gene: TRBJ2-2; CDR3aa: ASSLARGSNTGELF
v_gene: TRBV10-2; len: 13; j_gene: TRBJ2-3; CDR3aa: ASRKLTGGTDTQY
v_gene: TRBV9; len: 14; j_gene: TRBJ2-2; CDR3aa: ASSPGGTMVTGELF
v_gene: TRBV2; len: 9; j_gene: TRBJ1-1; CDR3aa: ASGGSTEAF
v_gene: TRBV18; len: 13; j_gene: TRBJ1-1; CDR3aa: ASSPLGGQETEAF
v_gene: TRBV19; len: 15; j_gene: TRBJ1-1; CDR3aa: ASSIRPGTGTDTEAF
v_gene: TRBV4-1; len: 13; j_gene: TRBJ2-7; CDR3aa: ASSQGRGYSYEQY
v_gene: TRBV6-5; len: 12; j_gene: TRBJ2-2; CDR3aa: ASRSYRGTGELF
v_gene: TRBV28; len: 14; j_gene: TRBJ2-3; CDR3aa: ASSPYTGLGTDTQY
v_gene: TRBV12-5; len: 10; j_gene: TRBJ2-7; CDR3aa: ASGFGIYEQY